This T cell receptor (beta chain) was sequenced in a study of blood T cell repertoires in COVID-19. At the level of the study: Samples representing acute and convalescent COVID-19 were sourced from the United States, Italy and Spain.

Germline CDR1 and CDR2: SNHLY and FYNNEI. This CDR3 spans 12 amino acids. Deletions cut 7 bases from V and 8 bases from J, with 9 bases between. Libraries were prepared by immunoSEQ multiplex PCR; TCRdb keeps only in-frame clonotypes and omits some of them. Of 250,000 to 300,000 clones in the sample, about nine tenths were seen once. The sequence came from a woman in her forties with acute COVID-19. The sequenced material came from PBMCs or T cells enriched from blood (not recorded which). The chain carries TRBV2 and TRBJ1-6, with a possible D match to TRBD1 (5 bases). The CDR3 sequence: CASTQGYSPLHF. The CDR3 DNA is TGTGCCAGCACCCAGGGTTATTCACCCCTCCACTTT.